Each of the 32 T cell receptor beta chains below was sequenced from the same sample in a study of CD8+ T cells in alopecia areata. Indicated treatment: oral pan-JAK inhibitor, 5-10 mg twice daily. Sequencing templates came from extracted RNA that was reverse transcribed into cDNA. Repertoires were generated with immunoSEQ multiplex PCR, while TCRdb's copy carries only in-frame clones and drops some. In the table there are around 300,000 clones, roughly 60% of which are singletons. The sample was CD4+ T cells sorted from blood, taken around week 54, from a patient treated with tofacitinib. The receptors shown here come from a human donor with alopecia areata.

This chain connects TRBV5-1 to TRBJ2-5; D is perhaps TRBD2 (6 bases). Germline V gene lookup returns CDR1 SGHRS and CDR2 YFSETQ. Trimming removed 0 bases at V and 2 bases at J, with 20 bases between. The CDR3 consists of 18 residues. The DNA for the CDR3 is TGCGCCAGCAGCTTGGGAATACTAGCCGGCCCCCCGCAAGAGACCCAGTACTTC. This codes for CASSLGILAGPPQETQYF.

This clone has only one observation. The chain is built from TRBV30 and TRBJ1-1, with D perhaps TRBD1 (6 bases). Trimming removed 0 bases at V and 0 bases at J, with 17 bases between. Germline V lookup: CDR1 GTSNPN, CDR2 SVGIG (reference sequence). This CDR3 comprises 17 residues. CDR3 nucleotide sequence: TGTGCCTGGAGTGTAGTGGCCTCGGGACACCTGAACACTGAAGCTTTCTTT. Its protein is CAWSVVASGHLNTEAFF.

This clone is a singleton in its sample. The chain joins TRBV5-1 to TRBJ2-5, with D perhaps TRBD2 (6 bases). This CDR3 is 14 amino acids long. Trimming cost V 3 bases and J 5 bases, with 14 bases left between them. CDR1 and CDR2 from the germline V gene are SGHRS and YFSETQ. Here the CDR3 reads CASSSVAGFETQYF. The CDR3 bases are TGCGCCAGCAGCTCGGTGGCGGGGTTTGAGACCCAGTACTTC.

V and J are TRBV5-7 and TRBJ2-5, with TRBD1 as a possible D gene (6 bases). TRBV5-7 is an ORF, and what it does is uncertain. Between the trimmed V and J ends, which lost 4 bases and 5 bases, there was a span of 21 bases. This CDR3 contains 16 residues. The CDR3 here is CASSAGSQQGSETQYF. The DNA of the CDR3 is TGTGCCAGCAGCGCAGGGTCCCAACAGGGTAGCGAGACCCAGTACTTC.

In its sample, this clone was seen once. The CDR3 DNA reads as TGCGCCAGCAGCTTTTTAGGATTGCCCTACAATGAGCAGTTCTTC. Protein product: CASSFLGLPYNEQFF. J is TRBJ2-1 and V is TRBV5-1; D gene uncertain. This CDR3 has 15 amino acids. Germline CDR1 reads SGHRS; CDR2 reads YFSETQ. Deletions cut 2 bases from V and 2 bases from J, with 11 bases between.

This clone was seen more than once but under ten times. The V call is TRBV19, the J call TRBJ1-1, with 7 bases aligning to TRBD1. Germline CDR1 and CDR2: LNHDA and SQIVND (reference sequence). The J segment lost 1 base and the V segment lost 7 bases, leaving 12 bases of the junction unmatched. The CDR3 has 16 residues. The CDR3 bases are TGTGCCAGTACCCCAAAAACCGGGACAGCGAACACTGAAGCTTTCTTT. Translated: CASTPKTGTANTEAFF.

The chain employs TRBV7-9 and TRBJ2-3, with TRBD2 identical over 9 bases. The CDR3 is 15 amino acids. The V and J ends lost 4 bases and 4 bases, in that order; junction bases with no gene match: 6. Germline CDR1 SEHNR, CDR2 FQNEAQ (reference sequence). The CDR3, as DNA: TGTGCCAGCAGCTCGGGACTAGCAAATTCAGATACGCAGTATTTT. The encoded protein is CASSSGLANSDTQYF.

V gene TRBV30 combines with J gene TRBJ2-3; 11 bases fit TRBD1. Germline CDR1 reads GTSNPN; CDR2 reads SVGIG (reference sequence). V was pared by 0 bases and J by 4 bases, with 3 bases of the junction left unmatched. CDR3 length: 15 residues. CDR3 amino acids: CAWSVRGQGADTQYF. The CDR3 DNA reads as TGTGCCTGGAGTGTACGGGGACAGGGGGCAGATACGCAGTATTTT.

This clone was counted between two and nine times. The V call is TRBV29-1, the J call TRBJ2-1; D gene ambiguous. Germline V CDR1 and CDR2: SQVTM, ANQGSEA. V was trimmed by 5 bases and J by 3 bases, leaving 11 bases between them. The CDR3 has 13 residues. CDR3 in amino acids: CSVSPLHYNEQFF. CDR3 sequence (DNA): TGCAGCGTTAGTCCTCTACACTACAATGAGCAGTTCTTC.

V is TRBV18 and J is TRBJ2-3, with TRBD1 as a possible D gene (5 bases). V was shortened by 5 bases and J by 1 base, with 19 bases between the two germline ends. The V gene's germline CDR1 is KGHSH and CDR2 LQKENI. The length of the CDR3 is 17 residues. The CDR3 loop is CASSSYRRPSGTDTQYF. The DNA of the CDR3 is TGTGCCAGCTCATCGTACAGGCGCCCCTCGGGCACAGATACGCAGTATTTT. The full variable domain, rest sourced from reference TRBV18 and TRBJ2-3, is NAGVMQNPRHLVRRRGQEARLRCSPMKGHSHVYWYRQLPEEGLKFMVYLQKENIIDESGMPKERFSAEFPKEGPSILRIQQVVRGDSAAYFCASSSYRRPSGTDTQYFGPGTRLTVL.

The chain couples TRBV5-6 to TRBJ2-7; TRBD2 is a possible D gene (5 bases). CDR1 is SGHDT and CDR2 is YYEEEE in the germline V gene. The V gene lost 0 bases and the J gene lost 3 bases, with 10 bases spanning the gap. The CDR3 totals 14 residues. The CDR3 here is CASSLGPSGYEQYF. The CDR3 bases are TGTGCCAGCAGCTTGGGTCCGAGCGGCTACGAGCAGTACTTC. The entire variable domain, with the rest obtained from reference TRBV5-6 and TRBJ2-7, is as follows: DAGVTQSPTHLIKTRGQQVTLRCSPKSGHDTVSWYQQALGQGPQFIFQYYEEEERQRGNFPDRFSGHQFPNYSSELNVNALLLGDSALYLCASSLGPSGYEQYFGPGTRLTVT.

This clone has more than one count but fewer than ten. The chain has TRBV10-3 and TRBJ2-7; D ambiguous. Looked up from germline, CDR1 is ENHRY and CDR2 is SYGVKD. The CDR3 covers 14 residues. The V end was cut by 5 bases, the J end by 3 bases, with 14 bases between. The CDR3 DNA reads TGTGCCATCAGTTCAAGATTTCCCAGCTACGAGCAGTACTTC. Its translation is CAISSRFPSYEQYF.

The V and J genes are TRBV27 and TRBJ2-3, with D perhaps TRBD2 (6 bases). V lost 2 bases, J lost 0 bases, and 12 bases lay in between. The CDR3 extends over 16 amino acids. Germline CDR1 MNHEY, CDR2 SMNVEV (reference sequence). CDR3 loop: CASSLRRAASTDTQYF. Written as DNA, the CDR3 is TGTGCCAGCAGTTTAAGGAGGGCCGCTAGCACAGATACGCAGTATTTT.

This clone came up once. This sample includes further DNA sequences coding for the same CDR3. The chain couples TRBV5-1 to TRBJ2-7; unclear D gene. The V gene's germline CDR1 is SGHRS and CDR2 YFSETQ. V lost 4 bases, J lost 0 bases, and 2 bases lay in between. The CDR3 contains 11 residues. The chain's CDR3 is CASSASYEQYF. CDR3 bases: TGCGCCAGCAGCGCCTCCTACGAGCAGTACTTC.

The V and J genes are TRBV29-1 and TRBJ2-1, with 7 positions matching TRBD2. The CDR3 is made up of 14 amino acids. Per germline, CDR1 SQVTM and CDR2 ANQGSEA. The trim removed 8 bases at V and 0 bases at J, leaving 7 bases unmatched. The DNA of the CDR3 is TGCAGCAGCGGGGACTTCAGCTCCTACAATGAGCAGTTCTTC. Amino acids: CSSGDFSSYNEQFF.

The chain employs TRBV4-3 and TRBJ1-5, with TRBD1 as a possible D gene (6 bases). CDR1 is LGHNA and CDR2 is YSLEER in the germline V gene. The CDR3 is 14 residues long. V dropped 1 base and J dropped 2 bases, with 6 bases sitting between them. CDR3 DNA: TGCGCCAGCAGCCAAGGACAGGGCAATCAGCCCCAGCATTTT. Its translation is CASSQGQGNQPQHF.

This clone was detected a few times. The chain carries TRBV5-1 and TRBJ2-7; 7 positions match TRBD1. There are 14 residues in the CDR3. J gave up 2 bases and V 3 bases, and 5 bases lay outside the gene matches. Germline V lookup: CDR1 SGHRS, CDR2 YFSETQ. The CDR3 loop reads CASSYDGQAYEQYF. The CDR3 coding sequence is TGCGCCAGCAGCTACGACGGACAGGCCTACGAGCAGTACTTC. The full variable domain, in which reference TRBV5-1 and TRBJ2-7 provide the parts outside the CDR3, is KAGVTQTPRYLIKTRGQQVTLSCSPISGHRSVSWYQQTPGQGLQFLFEYFSETQRNKGNFPGRFSGRQFSNSRSEMNVSTLELGDSALYLCASSYDGQAYEQYFGPGTRLTVT.

Only a few counts were recorded for this clone. The chain carries TRBV29-1 and TRBJ2-7; the match to TRBD1 covers 9 bases. From germline, CDR1 is SQVTM and CDR2 ANQGSEA. V shed 7 bases, J shed 4 bases, and the junction held 8 bases outside the gene matches. The CDR3 runs to 13 residues. The CDR3 bases are TGCAGCGGGACCGGGACAGGGACTTACGAGCAGTACTTC. This gives the protein CSGTGTGTYEQYF.

The sample holds a few counts of this clone. Other DNA variants within this sample encode the same CDR3. The chain is built from TRBV29-1 and TRBJ2-3; tentatively, D is TRBD2 (5 bases). Germline V lookup: CDR1 SQVTM, CDR2 ANQGSEA. Trimming shortened V by 1 base and J by 4 bases, and 12 bases separated the two germline ends. The CDR3 is 14 residues long. CDR3 protein: CSVEGGLGADTQYF. CDR3 nucleotide sequence: TGCAGCGTTGAAGGAGGGCTCGGTGCAGATACGCAGTATTTT.

This clone was observed a single time. The CDR3 here is CASSRVRGGELFF. As DNA, the CDR3 is TGTGCCAGCAGCCGCGTCCGGGGCGGGGAGCTGTTTTTT. The rearrangement uses TRBV11-2 and TRBJ2-2, with D maybe TRBD2 (5 bases). The CDR3 length is 13 residues. Trimming left V 5 bases short and J 7 bases short, with 11 bases between. Per the germline V gene, CDR1 is SGHAT and CDR2 is FQNNGV.

The chain uses TRBV10-3 and TRBJ1-1; D possibly corresponds to TRBD1 (5 bases). The CDR3 length is 15 residues. The germline V gene encodes CDR1 ENHRY and CDR2 SYGVKD. The V end lost 0 bases, the J end lost 5 bases, and 13 bases lay between the germline ends. CDR3 protein: CAISESTAVGTEAFF. The DNA for the CDR3 is TGTGCCATCAGTGAGTCGACAGCCGTCGGGACTGAAGCTTTCTTT.

This chain uses TRBV2 with TRBJ2-7; D not resolved. The CDR3 sequence is 12 residues long. Germline lookup yields CDR1 SNHLY and CDR2 FYNNEI. The V end was cut by 7 bases, the J end by 3 bases, with 10 bases between. CDR3 nucleotides: TGTGCCAGCATCCAAGACGTCTACGAGCAGTACTTC. It codes for CASIQDVYEQYF.

This clone has just a few counts. The genes are TRBV2 and TRBJ2-6; D not resolved. The ends were cut back, 5 bases at V and 2 bases at J, with 7 bases in the middle. The CDR3 runs to 14 residues. Germline lookup yields CDR1 SNHLY and CDR2 FYNNEI. The CDR3 loop reads CASSNRPGANVLTF. As DNA, the CDR3 is TGTGCCAGCAGTAACAGACCTGGGGCCAACGTCCTGACTTTC. Full variable domain (missing parts from reference TRBV2 and TRBJ2-6): EPEVTQTPSHQVTQMGQEVILRCVPISNHLYFYWYRQILGQKVEFLVSFYNNEISEKSEIFDDQFSVERPDGSNFTLKIRSTKLEDSAMYFCASSNRPGANVLTFGAGSRLTVL.

The genes are TRBV11-2 and TRBJ2-4; no reliable D call. Germline-derived CDR1 and CDR2 are SGHAT and FQNNGV. This CDR3 is built from 14 residues. V was shortened by 4 bases and J by 0 bases, with 7 bases between the two germline ends. CDR3 residues: CASSSGLAKNIQYF. The CDR3 nucleotides read TGTGCCAGCAGCTCCGGCCTAGCCAAAAACATTCAGTACTTC.

This chain links TRBV6-5 with TRBJ1-2; TRBD1 agrees at 10 bases. V shed 4 bases, J shed 6 bases, and the junction held 5 bases outside the gene matches. Looked up from germline, CDR1 is MNHEY and CDR2 is SVGAGI. This CDR3 has 14 residues. The CDR3 DNA is TGTGCCAGCAGTTGGGGACAGGGGAACGATGGCTACACCTTC. Residues: CASSWGQGNDGYTF.

This chain uses TRBV4-1 with TRBJ1-6; possibly TRBD1 for D (5 bases). Trimming left V 3 bases short and J 11 bases short, with 23 bases between. The CDR3 extends over 17 amino acids. The V gene's germline CDR1 is MGHRA and CDR2 YSYEKL. CDR3 region: CASSQIPGPPRKAPLHF. The CDR3 nucleotides read TGCGCCAGCAGCCAGATACCGGGACCGCCCCGTAAGGCACCCCTCCACTTT.

The chain employs TRBV9 and TRBJ2-2; D unresolved. The CDR3 loop spans 14 amino acids. Germline V gene lookup returns CDR1 SGDLS and CDR2 YYNGEE. Trimming removed 0 bases from V and 6 bases from J, with 9 bases in between. The CDR3: CASSVDGIPGELFF. The DNA of the CDR3 is TGTGCCAGCAGCGTAGATGGGATCCCCGGGGAGCTGTTTTTT. Full variable domain (outside the CDR3, taken from reference TRBV9 and TRBJ2-2): DSGVTQTPKHLITATGQRVTLRCSPRSGDLSVYWYQQSLDQGLQFLIQYYNGEERAKGNILERFSAQQFPDLHSELNLSSLELGDSALYFCASSVDGIPGELFFGEGSRLTVL.

V and J are TRBV5-6 and TRBJ2-7; perhaps TRBD1 as D (5 bases). Germline CDR1 SGHDT, CDR2 YYEEEE. The ends were cut back, 3 bases at V and 2 bases at J, with 9 bases in the middle. The CDR3 consists of 13 residues. The CDR3 protein is CASSSTTAYEQYF. The CDR3 DNA is TGTGCCAGCAGCTCGACGACAGCCTACGAGCAGTACTTC.

In its sample, this clone was seen a few times. The J gene is TRBJ2-2, the V gene TRBV2; D remains ambiguous. The V end lost 6 bases, the J end lost 1 base, and 9 bases lay between the germline ends. CDR3 size: 14 residues. CDR1 is SNHLY and CDR2 is FYNNEI in the germline V gene. Written as DNA, the CDR3 is TGTGCCAGCAGAATCCAGAGGAACACCGGGGAGCTGTTTTTT. This sequence encodes CASRIQRNTGELFF.

V gene TRBV7-9 combines with J gene TRBJ1-6; no firm D call. This CDR3 has 15 residues. CDR1 and CDR2 (germline): SEHNR, FQNEAQ (reference sequence). Trimming pared 2 bases from V and 7 bases from J, leaving 12 bases between. The CDR3 nucleotides read TGTGCCAGCAGCTTAATTGCCTCGGGGAATTCACCCCTCCACTTT. It translates to CASSLIASGNSPLHF.

The V gene is TRBV30, the J gene TRBJ2-7; 10 nucleotides match TRBD1. The CDR3 is 13 amino acids. Germline values: CDR1 GTSNPN, CDR2 SVGIG (reference sequence). V dropped 3 bases and J dropped 5; count of bases not matched to a gene: 4. CDR3 DNA sequence: TGTGCCTGGAGCGGACAGGGGGTCCACGAGCAGTACTTC. It encodes CAWSGQGVHEQYF.

The genes are TRBV30 and TRBJ2-1, with D uncertain. V lost 1 base, J lost 4 bases, and 2 bases lay in between. Germline CDR1 reads GTSNPN; CDR2 reads SVGIG (reference sequence). CDR3 length: 11 residues. The CDR3 DNA follows: TGTGCCTGGAGTGCGTACAATGAGCAGTTCTTC. Translating gives CAWSAYNEQFF.